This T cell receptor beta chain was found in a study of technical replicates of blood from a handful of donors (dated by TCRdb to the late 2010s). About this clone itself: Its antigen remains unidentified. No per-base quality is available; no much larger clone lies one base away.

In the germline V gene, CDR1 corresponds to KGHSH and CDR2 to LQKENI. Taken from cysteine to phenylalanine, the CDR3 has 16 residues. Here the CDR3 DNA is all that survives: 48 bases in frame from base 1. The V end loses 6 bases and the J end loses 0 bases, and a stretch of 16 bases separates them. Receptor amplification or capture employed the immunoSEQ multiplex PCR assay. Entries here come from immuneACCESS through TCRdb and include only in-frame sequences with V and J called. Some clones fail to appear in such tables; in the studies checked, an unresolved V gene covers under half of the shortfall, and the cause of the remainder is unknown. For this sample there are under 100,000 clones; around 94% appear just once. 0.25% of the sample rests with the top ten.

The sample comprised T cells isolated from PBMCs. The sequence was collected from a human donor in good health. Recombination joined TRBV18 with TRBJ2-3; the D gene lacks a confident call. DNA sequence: TGTGCCAGCTCGCGTCTCGGTTCAGGAAGCACAGATACGCAGTATTTT. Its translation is CASSRLGSGSTDTQYF.